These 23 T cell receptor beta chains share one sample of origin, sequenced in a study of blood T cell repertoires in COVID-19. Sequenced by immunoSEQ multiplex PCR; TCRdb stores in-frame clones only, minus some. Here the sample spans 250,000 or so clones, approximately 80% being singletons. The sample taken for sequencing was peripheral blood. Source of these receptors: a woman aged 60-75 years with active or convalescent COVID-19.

The CDR3 nucleotides are TGTGCCAGCAGCCCTTCAGGGGGCGTCGGAGAGACCCAGTACTTC. Its protein is CASSPSGGVGETQYF. The chain combines TRBV27 with TRBJ2-5, with 8 bases that match TRBD1. The CDR3 spans 15 residues. Germline CDR1 and CDR2: MNHEY and SMNVEV (reference sequence). V lost 6 bases to trimming and J lost 4 bases; unmatched junction nucleotides: 10.

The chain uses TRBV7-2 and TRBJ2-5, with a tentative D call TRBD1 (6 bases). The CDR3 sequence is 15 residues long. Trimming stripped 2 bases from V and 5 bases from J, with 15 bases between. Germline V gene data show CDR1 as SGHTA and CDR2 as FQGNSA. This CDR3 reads CASSLNRDRLETQYF. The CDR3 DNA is TGTGCCAGCAGCTTAAACAGGGACCGACTGGAGACCCAGTACTTC.

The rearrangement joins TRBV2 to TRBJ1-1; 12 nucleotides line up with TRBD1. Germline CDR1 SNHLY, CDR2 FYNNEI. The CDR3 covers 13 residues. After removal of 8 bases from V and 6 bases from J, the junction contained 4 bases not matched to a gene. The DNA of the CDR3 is TGTGCCAGCCGGGACAGGGGGCTTGCTGAAGCTTTCTTT. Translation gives CASRDRGLAEAFF.

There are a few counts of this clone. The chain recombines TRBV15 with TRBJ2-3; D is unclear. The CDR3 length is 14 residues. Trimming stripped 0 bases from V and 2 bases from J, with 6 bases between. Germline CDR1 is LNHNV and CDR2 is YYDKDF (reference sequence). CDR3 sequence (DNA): TGTGCCACCAGCAGAGAGGAGAACACAGATACGCAGTATTTT. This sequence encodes CATSREENTDTQYF.

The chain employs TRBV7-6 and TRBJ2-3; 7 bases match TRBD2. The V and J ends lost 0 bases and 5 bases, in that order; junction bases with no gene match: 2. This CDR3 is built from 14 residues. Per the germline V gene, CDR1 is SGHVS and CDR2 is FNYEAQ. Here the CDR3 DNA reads TGTGCCAGCAGCTTAGCCGGGGGGAGAGATACGCAGTATTTT. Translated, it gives CASSLAGGRDTQYF. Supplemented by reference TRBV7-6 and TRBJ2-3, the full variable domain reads GAGVSQSPRYKVTKRGQDVALRCDPISGHVSLYWYRQALGQGPEFLTYFNYEAQQDKSGLPNDRFSAERPEGSISTLTIQRTEQRDSAMYRCASSLAGGRDTQYFGPGTRLTVL.

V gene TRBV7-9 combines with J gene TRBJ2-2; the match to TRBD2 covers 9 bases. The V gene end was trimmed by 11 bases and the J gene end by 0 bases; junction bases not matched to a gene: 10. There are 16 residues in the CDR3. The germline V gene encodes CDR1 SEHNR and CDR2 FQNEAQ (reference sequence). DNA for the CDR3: TGTGCCGGCGGGGGGGCTAGCGGACCGAACACCGGGGAGCTGTTTTTT. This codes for CAGGGASGPNTGELFF.

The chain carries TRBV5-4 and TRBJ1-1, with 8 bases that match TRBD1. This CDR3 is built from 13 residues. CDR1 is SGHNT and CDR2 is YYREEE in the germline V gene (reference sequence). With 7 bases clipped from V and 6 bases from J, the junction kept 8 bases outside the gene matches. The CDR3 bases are TGTGCCAGCCAGGGGGCAGGGGCGCCTGAAGCTTTCTTT. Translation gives CASQGAGAPEAFF.

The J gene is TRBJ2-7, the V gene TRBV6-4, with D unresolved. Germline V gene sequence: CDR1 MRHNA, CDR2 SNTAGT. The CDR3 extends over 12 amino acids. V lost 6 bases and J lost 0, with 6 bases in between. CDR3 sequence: CASSPNSYEQYF. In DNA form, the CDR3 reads TGTGCCAGCAGCCCAAACTCCTACGAGCAGTACTTC.

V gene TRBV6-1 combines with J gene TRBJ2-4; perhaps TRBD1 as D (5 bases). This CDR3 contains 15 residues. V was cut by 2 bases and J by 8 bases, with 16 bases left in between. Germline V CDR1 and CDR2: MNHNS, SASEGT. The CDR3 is CASSENPQGWDIQYF. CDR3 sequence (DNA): TGTGCCAGCAGTGAAAACCCGCAGGGTTGGGACATTCAGTACTTC.

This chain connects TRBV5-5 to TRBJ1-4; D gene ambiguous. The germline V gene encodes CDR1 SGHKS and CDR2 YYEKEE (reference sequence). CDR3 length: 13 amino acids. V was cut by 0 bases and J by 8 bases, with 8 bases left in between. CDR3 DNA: TGTGCCAGCAGCTTGGCTCGGGAGGAAAAACTGTTTTTT. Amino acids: CASSLAREEKLFF.

This CDR3 reads CASSHTILPKDRVSYEQYF. The CDR3 DNA sequence: TGCGCCAGCAGCCACACAATATTACCTAAGGACAGGGTCTCCTACGAGCAGTACTTC. The chain uses TRBV5-1 and TRBJ2-7, with 8 bases fitting TRBD1. Losses at the gene ends were 4 bases for V and 0 bases for J; bases not matched to a gene: 18. In germline, CDR1 is SGHRS, CDR2 YFSETQ. This CDR3 comprises 19 residues.

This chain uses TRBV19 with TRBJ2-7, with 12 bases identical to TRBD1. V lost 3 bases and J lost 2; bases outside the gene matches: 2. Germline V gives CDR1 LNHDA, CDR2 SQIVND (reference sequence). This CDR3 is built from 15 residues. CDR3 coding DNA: TGTGCCAGTAGTATCCGGGACAGGGGGCCCTACGAGCAGTACTTC. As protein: CASSIRDRGPYEQYF.

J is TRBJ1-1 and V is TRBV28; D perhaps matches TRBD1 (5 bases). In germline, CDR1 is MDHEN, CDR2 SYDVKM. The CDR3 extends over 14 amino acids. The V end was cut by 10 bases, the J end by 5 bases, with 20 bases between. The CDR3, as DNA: TGTGCCACCGCCTTAAACGGGGGGGGGACTGAAGCTTTCTTT. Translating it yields CATALNGGGTEAFF.

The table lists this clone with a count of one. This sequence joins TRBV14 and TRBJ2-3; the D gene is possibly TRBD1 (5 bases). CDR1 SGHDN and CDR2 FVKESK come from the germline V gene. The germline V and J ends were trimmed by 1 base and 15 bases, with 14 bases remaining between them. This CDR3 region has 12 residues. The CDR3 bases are TGTGCCAGCAGCCAAGTTCCAGGGTTAAGATATTTT. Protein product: CASSQVPGLRYF.

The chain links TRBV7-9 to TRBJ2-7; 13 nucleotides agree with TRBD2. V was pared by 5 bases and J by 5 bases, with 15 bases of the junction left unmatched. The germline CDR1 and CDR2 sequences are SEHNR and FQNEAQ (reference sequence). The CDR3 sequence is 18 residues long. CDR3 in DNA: TGTGCCAGCAGCCTACGGACTAGCGGGAGTGTGTCAAATGACGAGCAGTACTTC. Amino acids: CASSLRTSGSVSNDEQYF.

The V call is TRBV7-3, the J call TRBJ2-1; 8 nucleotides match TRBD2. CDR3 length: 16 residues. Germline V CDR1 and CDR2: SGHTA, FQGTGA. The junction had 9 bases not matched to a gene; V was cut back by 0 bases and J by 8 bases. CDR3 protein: CASSLTGGRRTDEQFF. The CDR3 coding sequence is TGTGCCAGCAGCTTAACCGGCGGGAGGAGAACCGATGAGCAGTTCTTC.

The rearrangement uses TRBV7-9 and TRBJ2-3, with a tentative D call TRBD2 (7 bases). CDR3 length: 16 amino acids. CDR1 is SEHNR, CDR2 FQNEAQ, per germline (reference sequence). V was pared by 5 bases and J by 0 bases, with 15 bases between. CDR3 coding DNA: TGTGCCAGCAGCAGCGTCGGGGGGCTGAGCACAGATACGCAGTATTTT. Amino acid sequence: CASSSVGGLSTDTQYF.

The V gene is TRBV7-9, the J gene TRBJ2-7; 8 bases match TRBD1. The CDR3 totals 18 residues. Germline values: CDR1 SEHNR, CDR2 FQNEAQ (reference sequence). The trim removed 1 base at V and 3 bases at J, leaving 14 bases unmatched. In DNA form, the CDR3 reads TGTGCCAGCAGCTTAGGCCCCTCCACAACGGGACAGGTCTACGAGCAGTACTTC. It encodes CASSLGPSTTGQVYEQYF.

This chain's CDR3 is CASSLGTSLAGELFF. The CDR3, as DNA: TGTGCCAGTAGTCTAGGGACTAGCCTTGCCGGGGAGCTGTTTTTT. The V gene is TRBV19, the J gene TRBJ2-2, with 9 bases that match TRBD2. The CDR3 is 15 residues long. Germline-derived CDR1 and CDR2 are LNHDA and SQIVND (reference sequence). V lost 5 bases and J lost 6; bases outside the gene matches: 7. The entire variable domain, with the rest obtained from reference TRBV19 and TRBJ2-2, is as follows: DGGITQSPKYLFRKEGQNVTLSCEQNLNHDAMYWYRQDPGQGLRLIYYSQIVNDFQKGDIAEGYSVSREKKESFPLTVTSAQKNPTAFYLCASSLGTSLAGELFFGEGSRLTVL.

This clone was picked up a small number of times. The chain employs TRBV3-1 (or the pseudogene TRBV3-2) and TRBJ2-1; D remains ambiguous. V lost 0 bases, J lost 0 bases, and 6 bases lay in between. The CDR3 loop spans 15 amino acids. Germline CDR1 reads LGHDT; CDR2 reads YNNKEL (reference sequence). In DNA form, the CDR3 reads TGTGCCAGCAGCCAAGAACTTGACTCCTACAATGAGCAGTTCTTC. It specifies CASSQELDSYNEQFF.

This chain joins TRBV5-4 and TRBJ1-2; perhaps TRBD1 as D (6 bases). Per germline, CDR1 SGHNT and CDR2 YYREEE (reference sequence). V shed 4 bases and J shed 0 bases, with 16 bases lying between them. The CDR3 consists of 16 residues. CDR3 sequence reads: CASSIARDIANYGYTF. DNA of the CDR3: TGTGCCAGCAGCATAGCCCGGGACATAGCTAACTATGGCTACACCTTC.

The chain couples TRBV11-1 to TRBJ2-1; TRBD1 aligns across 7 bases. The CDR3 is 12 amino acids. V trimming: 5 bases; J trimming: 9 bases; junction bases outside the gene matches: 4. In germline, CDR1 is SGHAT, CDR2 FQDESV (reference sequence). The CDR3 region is CASSPQGFEQFF. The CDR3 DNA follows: TGTGCCAGCAGCCCACAGGGGTTTGAGCAGTTCTTC.

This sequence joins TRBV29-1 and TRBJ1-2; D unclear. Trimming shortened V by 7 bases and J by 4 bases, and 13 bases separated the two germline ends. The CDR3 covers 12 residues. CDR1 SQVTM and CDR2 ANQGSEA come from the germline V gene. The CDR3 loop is CSAYTTLYGYTF. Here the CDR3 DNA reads TGCAGCGCTTATACCACTCTCTATGGCTACACCTTC.